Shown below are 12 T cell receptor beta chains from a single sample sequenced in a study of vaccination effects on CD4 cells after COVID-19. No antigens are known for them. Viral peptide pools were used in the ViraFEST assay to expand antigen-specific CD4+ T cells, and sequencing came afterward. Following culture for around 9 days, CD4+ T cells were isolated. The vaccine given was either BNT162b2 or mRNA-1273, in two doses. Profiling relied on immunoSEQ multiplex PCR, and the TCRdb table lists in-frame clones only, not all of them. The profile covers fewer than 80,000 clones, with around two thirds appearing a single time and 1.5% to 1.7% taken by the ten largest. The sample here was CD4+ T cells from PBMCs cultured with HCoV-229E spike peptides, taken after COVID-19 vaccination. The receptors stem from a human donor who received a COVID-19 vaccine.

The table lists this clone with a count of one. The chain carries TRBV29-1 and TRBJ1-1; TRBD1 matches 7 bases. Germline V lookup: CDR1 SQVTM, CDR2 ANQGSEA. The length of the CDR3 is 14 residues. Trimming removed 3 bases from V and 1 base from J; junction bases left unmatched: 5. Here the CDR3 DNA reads TGCAGCGTTGATACCACAGGGGCGAACACTGAAGCTTTCTTT. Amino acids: CSVDTTGANTEAFF.

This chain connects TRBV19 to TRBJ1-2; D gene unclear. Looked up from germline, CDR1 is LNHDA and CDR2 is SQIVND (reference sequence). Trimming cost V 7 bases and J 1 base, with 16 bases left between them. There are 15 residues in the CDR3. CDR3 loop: CASKTLLRVNYGYTF. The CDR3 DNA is TGTGCCAGTAAGACTCTCCTAAGGGTTAACTATGGCTACACCTTC.

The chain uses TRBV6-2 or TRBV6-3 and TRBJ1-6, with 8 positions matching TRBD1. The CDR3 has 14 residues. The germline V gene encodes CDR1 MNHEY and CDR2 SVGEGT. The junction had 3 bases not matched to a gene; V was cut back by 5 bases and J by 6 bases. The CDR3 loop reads CASSRQGRNSPLHF. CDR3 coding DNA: TGTGCCAGCAGTCGACAGGGGCGTAATTCACCCCTCCACTTT.

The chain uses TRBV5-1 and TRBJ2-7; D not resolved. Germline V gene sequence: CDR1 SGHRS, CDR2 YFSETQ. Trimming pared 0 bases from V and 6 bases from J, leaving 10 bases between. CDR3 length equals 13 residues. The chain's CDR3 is CASSLDWALEQYV. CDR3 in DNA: TGCGCCAGCAGCTTGGATTGGGCGCTCGAGCAGTACGTC.

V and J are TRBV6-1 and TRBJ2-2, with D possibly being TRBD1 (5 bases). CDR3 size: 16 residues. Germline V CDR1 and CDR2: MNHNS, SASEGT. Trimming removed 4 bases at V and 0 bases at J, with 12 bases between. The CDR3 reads CASSVYPGSNTGELFF. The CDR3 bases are TGTGCCAGCAGTGTCTATCCAGGGTCGAACACCGGGGAGCTGTTTTTT.

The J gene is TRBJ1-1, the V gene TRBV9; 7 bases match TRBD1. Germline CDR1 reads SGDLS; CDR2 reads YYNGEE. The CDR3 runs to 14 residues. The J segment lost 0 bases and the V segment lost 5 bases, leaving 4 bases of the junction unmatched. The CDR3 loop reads CASRSGTVNTEAFF. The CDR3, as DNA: TGTGCCAGCAGGTCCGGGACAGTGAACACTGAAGCTTTCTTT. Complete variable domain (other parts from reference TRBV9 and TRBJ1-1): DSGVTQTPKHLITATGQRVTLRCSPRSGDLSVYWYQQSLDQGLQFLIQYYNGEERAKGNILERFSAQQFPDLHSELNLSSLELGDSALYFCASRSGTVNTEAFFGQGTRLTVV.

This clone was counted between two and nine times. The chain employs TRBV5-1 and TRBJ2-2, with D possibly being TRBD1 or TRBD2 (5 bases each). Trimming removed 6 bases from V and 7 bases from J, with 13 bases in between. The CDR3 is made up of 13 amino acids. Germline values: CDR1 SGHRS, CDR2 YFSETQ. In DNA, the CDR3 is TGCGCCAGCAACGAGGGGAATGGCGGGGAGCTGTTTTTT. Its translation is CASNEGNGGELFF.

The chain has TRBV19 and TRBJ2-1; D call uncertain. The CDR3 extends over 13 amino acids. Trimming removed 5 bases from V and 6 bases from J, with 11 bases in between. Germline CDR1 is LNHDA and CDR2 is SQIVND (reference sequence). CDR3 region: CASSLETTNEQFF. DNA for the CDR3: TGTGCCAGTAGTCTCGAGACCACCAATGAGCAGTTCTTC.

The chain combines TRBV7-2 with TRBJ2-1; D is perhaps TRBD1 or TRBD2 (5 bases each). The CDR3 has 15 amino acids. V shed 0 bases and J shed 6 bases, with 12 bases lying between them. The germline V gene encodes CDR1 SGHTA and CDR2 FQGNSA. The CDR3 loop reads CASSLAGTSGNEQFF. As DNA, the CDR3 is TGTGCCAGCAGCTTAGCGGGGACCTCTGGCAATGAGCAGTTCTTC.

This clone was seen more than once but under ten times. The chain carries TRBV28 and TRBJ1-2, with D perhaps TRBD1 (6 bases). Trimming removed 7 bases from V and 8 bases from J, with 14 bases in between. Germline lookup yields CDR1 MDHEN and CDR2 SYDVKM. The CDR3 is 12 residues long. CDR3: CASNSGTLGYTF. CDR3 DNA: TGTGCCAGCAACTCCGGGACACTCGGCTACACCTTC.

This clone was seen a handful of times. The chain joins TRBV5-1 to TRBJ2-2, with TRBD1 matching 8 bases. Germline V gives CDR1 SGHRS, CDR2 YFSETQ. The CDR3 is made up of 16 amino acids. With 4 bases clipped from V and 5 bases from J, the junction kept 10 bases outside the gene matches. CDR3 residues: CASSRTGTVDTGELFF. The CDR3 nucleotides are TGCGCCAGCAGCCGGACAGGGACCGTCGATACCGGGGAGCTGTTTTTT.

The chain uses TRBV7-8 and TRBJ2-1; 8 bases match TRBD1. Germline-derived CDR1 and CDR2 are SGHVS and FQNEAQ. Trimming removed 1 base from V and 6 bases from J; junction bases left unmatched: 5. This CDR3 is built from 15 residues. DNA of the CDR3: TGTGCCAGCAGCTTAGGATGGACAGGGACCAATGAGCAGTTCTTC. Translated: CASSLGWTGTNEQFF.